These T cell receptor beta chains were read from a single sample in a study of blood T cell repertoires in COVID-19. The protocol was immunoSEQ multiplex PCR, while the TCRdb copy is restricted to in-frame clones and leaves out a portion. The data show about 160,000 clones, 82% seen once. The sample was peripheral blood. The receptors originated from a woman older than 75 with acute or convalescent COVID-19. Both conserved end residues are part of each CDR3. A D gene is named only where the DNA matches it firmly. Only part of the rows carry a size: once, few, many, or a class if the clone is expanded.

TGTGCCAGTAGTACGGGACTGTCCCAAAACACTGAAGCTTTCTTT | CASSTGLSQNTEAFF | . | TRBJ1-1 | . | TRBV19
TGTGCCAGCAGTTACGATTCCGGGACAGGGGGCAGGGAGACTGAAGCTTTCTTT | CASSYDSGTGGRETEAFF | TRBD1 | TRBJ1-1 | . | TRBV6-2/TRBV6-3
TGTGCCTGGAGTCGGGGAGACTCTGGGGCCAACGTCCTGACTTTC | CAWSRGDSGANVLTF | . | TRBJ2-6 | . | TRBV30
TGCGCCAGCAGCCCAGCGACAGCTGGTGGCGAGCAGTACTTC | CASSPATAGGEQYF | . | TRBJ2-7 | . | TRBV5-1
TGTGCCTGGAGTGGGGGGGGATGGGATGGCTACACCTTC | CAWSGGGWDGYTF | . | TRBJ1-2 | . | TRBV30
TGTGCCAGCAGCTTGCCCAGCTCCTACGAGCAGTACTTC | CASSLPSSYEQYF | . | TRBJ2-7 | . | TRBV5-4
TGCGCCAGCAGCCATGTTGGGCCAAGATCCGGGGTGTCTCGTGGCTACACCTTC | CASSHVGPRSGVSRGYTF | . | TRBJ1-2 | . | TRBV4-1
TGTGCCAGCAGCCCCGGACTAGCGGGAGGATCAAGCGAGCAGTACTTC | CASSPGLAGGSSEQYF | TRBD2 | TRBJ2-7 | . | TRBV3-1/TRBV3-2
TGTGCCAGCAGCCAGAAGGACAGGGGAGCCAAAAACATTCAGTACTTC | CASSQKDRGAKNIQYF | TRBD1 | TRBJ2-4 | . | TRBV5-4
TGTGCCAGCTCACTAGCCCAAGACAATGAGCAGTTCTTC | CASSLAQDNEQFF | . | TRBJ2-1 | . | TRBV18
TGCGCCAGCAGTAACTCCTGGACAGAGAACACCGGGGAGCTGTTTTTT | CASSNSWTENTGELFF | . | TRBJ2-2 | . | TRBV5-1
TGTGCCAGCGCATTAAGAGAGGGGAACACTGAAGCTTTCTTT | CASALREGNTEAFF | . | TRBJ1-1 | . | TRBV5-4
TGTGCCAGCAGTTTAAGAAGGGGAAGCACTGAAGCTTTCTTT | CASSLRRGSTEAFF | . | TRBJ1-1 | . | TRBV27
TGTGCCAGCAGCCAAGGGCGCCTAGCGGGTTACGAGCAGTACTTC | CASSQGRLAGYEQYF | TRBD2 | TRBJ2-7 | . | TRBV3-1/TRBV3-2
TGTGCCAGCAGCCAAGAAAGAAGCCAGGGGCCTCTTTGGGGCTACACCTTC | CASSQERSQGPLWGYTF | . | TRBJ1-2 | . | TRBV3-1/TRBV3-2
TGTGCCAGCAGTCAAGGACTAGCGGGGGTCACAGATACGCAGTATTTT | CASSQGLAGVTDTQYF | TRBD2 | TRBJ2-3 | . | TRBV7-9
TGCGCCAGCAGCCCAGCGGGAGCTGCCTACAATGAGCAGTTCTTC | CASSPAGAAYNEQFF | TRBD2 | TRBJ2-1 | . | TRBV5-1
TGTGCCAGCAGTGGGTCAACAGACCAAGAGACCCAGTACTTC | CASSGSTDQETQYF | . | TRBJ2-5 | few | TRBV2
TGCGCCAGCGCTCCCCCAGGGGGCTCTGGCTACACCTTC | CASAPPGGSGYTF | TRBD1 | TRBJ1-2 | . | TRBV4-1
TGCGCCAGCAGCGGACTAGCGGGATCTACGGGCACCGGGGAGCTGTTTTTT | CASSGLAGSTGTGELFF | TRBD2 | TRBJ2-2 | . | TRBV5-1
TGTGCCAGCCAGACCGGGACAGGGGGCACTGAAGCTTTCTTT | CASQTGTGGTEAFF | TRBD1 | TRBJ1-1 | . | TRBV6-5
TGCGCCAGCAGCTTGGCCAGGAGGATGAACACTGAAGCTTTCTTT | CASSLARRMNTEAFF | . | TRBJ1-1 | . | TRBV5-1
TGTGCCAGCAGTTCCGGACAGGGAGGGGCTCAGACCCAGTACTTC | CASSSGQGGAQTQYF | . | TRBJ2-5 | . | TRBV6-6
TGTGCCAGCAGTGAAACGAGTACGGGAAAACTGTTTTTT | CASSETSTGKLFF | . | TRBJ1-4 | . | TRBV6-1
TGTGCCAGCAGCTTAGGGCGTGGACAGGGGGCGCTGGGTGAAAAACTGTTTTTT | CASSLGRGQGALGEKLFF | TRBD1 | TRBJ1-4 | . | TRBV11-2
TGCGCCAGCAGCTTGACCTCTTCCCGGGAAGCTTTCTTT | CASSLTSSREAFF | . | TRBJ1-1 | . | TRBV5-1
TGTGCCAGTAGCGTAACGCAGAACTACGAGCAGTACTTC | CASSVTQNYEQYF | . | TRBJ2-7 | . | TRBV19
TGTGCCATCAGTGAGGACATAACCACTGGAAACACCATATATTTT | CAISEDITTGNTIYF | . | TRBJ1-3 | . | TRBV10-3
TGTGCCTGGGCATTCCGGGACAGGGGATACTACGAGCAGTACTTC | CAWAFRDRGYYEQYF | TRBD1 | TRBJ2-7 | . | TRBV30
TGTGCCAGCTCATCCCAGGGCGAACAAGAGACCCAGTACTTC | CASSSQGEQETQYF | . | TRBJ2-5 | . | TRBV18
TGTGCCATTATGAGGGATAGCACAGATACGCAGTATTTT | CAIMRDSTDTQYF | . | TRBJ2-3 | . | TRBV12-3/TRBV12-4
TGCAGTGCTAGTCAGGGTTCGTTCTACGAGCAGTACTTC | CSASQGSFYEQYF | . | TRBJ2-7 | . | TRBV20-1
TGTGCCAGCAGCCCAGGACAGGGGAATGAAAAACTGTTTTTT | CASSPGQGNEKLFF | TRBD1 | TRBJ1-4 | . | TRBV7-9
TGTGCCAGCAGTGAACCCCCCGCCGGGACTAGCGGAGGGGGGGTTTCCACCGGGGAGCTGTTTTTT | CASSEPPAGTSGGGVSTGELFF | TRBD2 | TRBJ2-2 | . | TRBV2
TGTGCCAGCAGTCCTGACAGCTCGCTCTACGAGCAGTACTTC | CASSPDSSLYEQYF | . | TRBJ2-7 | . | TRBV6-5
TGTGCCAGCAGTTACGAGATGGAGGGGAGCAATCAGCCCCAGCATTTT | CASSYEMEGSNQPQHF | . | TRBJ1-5 | once | TRBV6-5
TGTGCCTGGAGTGTTATCTCCGAAGCTTTCTTT | CAWSVISEAFF | . | TRBJ1-1 | . | TRBV30
TGTGCCAGCTCGGAGGTACCCTCCTACAATGAGCAGTTCTTC | CASSEVPSYNEQFF | . | TRBJ2-1 | . | TRBV11-2
TGTGCCAGCAGTCGCCTCGGGAGTGGAGACTACGAGCAGTACTTC | CASSRLGSGDYEQYF | . | TRBJ2-7 | few | TRBV3-1/TRBV3-2
TGCGCCAGCAGTGACTTGGGGGGGACAGGGGTAGACTATGGCTACACCTTC | CASSDLGGTGVDYGYTF | TRBD1 | TRBJ1-2 | . | TRBV10-1
TGTGCCAGCACCTACGAGGGGGCTGAAGCTTTCTTT | CASTYEGAEAFF | . | TRBJ1-1 | . | TRBV2
TGTGCCAGCAGAACCACTGGACAGACCGGGCAGTACTTC | CASRTTGQTGQYF | . | TRBJ2-7 | . | TRBV28
TGCGCCAGCAGTGGGGCTCGAGCGGGAGGGCCGAGGGAGCAGTTCTTC | CASSGARAGGPREQFF | TRBD2 | TRBJ2-1 | few | TRBV10-1
TGTGCCAGCAGCTCCCAGGGCCACCGAAACACTGAAGCTTTCTTT | CASSSQGHRNTEAFF | . | TRBJ1-1 | . | TRBV7-9
TGCGCCAGCAGCTCGGTGGGAGGTAGCGCTGAAGCTTTCTTT | CASSSVGGSAEAFF | . | TRBJ1-1 | many | TRBV5-1
TGCGCCAGCAGCTTGGGTGGGACAGCTTCCTACGAGCAGTACTTC | CASSLGGTASYEQYF | TRBD1 | TRBJ2-7 | . | TRBV5-1
TGCGCCAGCAGCCAAGATACGGAGGGCTGGGAGCAGTTCTTC | CASSQDTEGWEQFF | . | TRBJ2-1 | . | TRBV4-3
TGCGCCAGCCAAGATGGGGGCCTCTCTGGAAACACCATATATTTT | CASQDGGLSGNTIYF | . | TRBJ1-3 | once | TRBV5-1
TGTGCCAGTAGTATAGATCTATGGGGCAGGGGGAACACTGAAGCTTTCTTT | CASSIDLWGRGNTEAFF | . | TRBJ1-1 | . | TRBV19
TGTGCCAGCAGCTTTCCTACCGGCGGGAGGCCTAGCACAGATACGCAGTATTTT | CASSFPTGGRPSTDTQYF | TRBD2 | TRBJ2-3 | . | TRBV11-2
TGTGCCAGCTCACCACCGGCAGGGGGTAATGAAAAACTGTTTTTT | CASSPPAGGNEKLFF | TRBD1 | TRBJ1-4 | . | TRBV18
TGTGCCAGCAGCCCGGGACTAGCGACCTACAATGAGCAGTTCTTC | CASSPGLATYNEQFF | TRBD2 | TRBJ2-1 | . | TRBV7-7
TGTGCCAGCAGCTTAGGGATGGACAGGGGCATCAATCAGCCCCAGCATTTT | CASSLGMDRGINQPQHF | TRBD1 | TRBJ1-5 | . | TRBV7-8
TGTGCCAGCTCACCACAGACAGGGATGGGAAACACTGAAGCTTTCTTT | CASSPQTGMGNTEAFF | TRBD1 | TRBJ1-1 | . | TRBV18
TGTGCCAGCAGCTTGGTGGGCGGGGACAATGAGCAGTTCTTC | CASSLVGGDNEQFF | . | TRBJ2-1 | . | TRBV5-8
TGCGCCAGCAGCTTGTTTAATCCGGGAGGGGACACTGAAGCTTTCTTT | CASSLFNPGGDTEAFF | . | TRBJ1-1 | . | TRBV5-1
TGTGCCAGCAGTTCCCTAGGGGCTGAAGCTTTCTTT | CASSSLGAEAFF | . | TRBJ1-1 | . | TRBV28